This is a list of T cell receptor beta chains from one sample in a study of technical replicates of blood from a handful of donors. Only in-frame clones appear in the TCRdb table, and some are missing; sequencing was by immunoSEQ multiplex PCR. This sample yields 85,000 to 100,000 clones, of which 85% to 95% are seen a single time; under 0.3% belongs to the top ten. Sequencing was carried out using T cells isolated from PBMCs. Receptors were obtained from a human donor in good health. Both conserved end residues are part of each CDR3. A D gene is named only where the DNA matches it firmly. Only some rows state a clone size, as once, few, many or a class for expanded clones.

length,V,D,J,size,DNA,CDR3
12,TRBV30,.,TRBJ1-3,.,TGTGCCTGGAGTCTATTGGGAAACACCATATATTTT,CAWSLLGNTIYF
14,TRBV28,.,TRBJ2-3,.,TGTGCCAGCAGTTTATTACGCGACACAGATACGCAGTATTTT,CASSLLRDTDTQYF
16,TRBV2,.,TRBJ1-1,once,TGTGCCAGCAGTGGCGGAGACAGGTACCTAAACGGTGAAGCTTTCTTT,CASSGGDRYLNGEAFF
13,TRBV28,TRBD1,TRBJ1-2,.,TGTGCCATTCCCCGAGGACAGGGAGAAGGCTACACCTTC,CAIPRGQGEGYTF
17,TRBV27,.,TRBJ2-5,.,TGTGCCAGCAGTTTATTAGGCGGAGGATCCACCCAAGAGACCCAGTACTTC,CASSLLGGGSTQETQYF
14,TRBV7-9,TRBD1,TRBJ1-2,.,TGTGCCAGCAGAGGGGACAGGGGAAACTATGGCTACACCTTC,CASRGDRGNYGYTF
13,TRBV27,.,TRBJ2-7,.,TGTGCCAGCAGTTTTGGGACTCTCTACGAGCAGTACTTC,CASSFGTLYEQYF
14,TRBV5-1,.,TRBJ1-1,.,TGCGCCAGCAGCTTGCAAGGGAGCAACACTGAAGCTTTCTTT,CASSLQGSNTEAFF
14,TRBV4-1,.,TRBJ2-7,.,TGCGCCAGCAGCCATTTCAACGGGGACAATGAGCAGTACTTC,CASSHFNGDNEQYF
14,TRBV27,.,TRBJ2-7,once,TGTGCCAGCAGTAGGGGGACCTTCTCCTACGAGCAGTACTTC,CASSRGTFSYEQYF
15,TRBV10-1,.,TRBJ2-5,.,TGCGCCAGCAGTGAGTCCAGGGTTACGGAAGAGACCCAGTACTTC,CASSESRVTEETQYF
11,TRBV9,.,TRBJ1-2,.,TGTGCCATCCTCCCTTCCGTTGGCTACACCTTC,CAILPSVGYTF
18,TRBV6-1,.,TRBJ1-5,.,TGTGCCAGCAGTGGCCATGGACTGAGCGGCGGGATGAGTCAGCCCCAGCATTTT,CASSGHGLSGGMSQPQHF
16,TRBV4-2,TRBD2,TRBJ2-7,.,TGTGCCAGCAGCCCGGGACTAGCGGGAGATAGGGGCGAGCAGTACTTC,CASSPGLAGDRGEQYF
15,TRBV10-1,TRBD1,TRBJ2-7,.,TGCGCCAGCAAGGACAGGGAGCTGGACCACTACGAGCAGTACTTC,CASKDRELDHYEQYF
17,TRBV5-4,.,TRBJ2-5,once,TGTGCCAGCAGCTTGGGGGGCCTAGCGAGGAGACAAGAGACCCAGTACTTC,CASSLGGLARRQETQYF
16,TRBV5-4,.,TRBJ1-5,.,TGTGCCAGCAGTCGAAGTAGCAGCAGTAGCAATCAGCCCCAGCATTTT,CASSRSSSSSNQPQHF
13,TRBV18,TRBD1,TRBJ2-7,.,TGTGCCAGCTCCGCAGGGACAGGCTACGAGCAGTACTTC,CASSAGTGYEQYF
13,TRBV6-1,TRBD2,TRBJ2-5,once,TGTGCCACACAGCGGGAGAGGGGGGAGACCCAGTACTTC,CATQRERGETQYF
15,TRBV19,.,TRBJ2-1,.,TGTGCCAGTAGTTCATTGTCACTGTCCTACAATGAGCAGTTCTTC,CASSSLSLSYNEQFF
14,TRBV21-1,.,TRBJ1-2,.,TGTGCCAGCACTCTCCGGGACAGGGGATGTGGCTACACCTTC,CASTLRDRGCGYTF
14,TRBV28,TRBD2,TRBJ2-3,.,TGTGCCAGCAGTTTGGGACTAGCGGGAGATACGCAGTATTTT,CASSLGLAGDTQYF
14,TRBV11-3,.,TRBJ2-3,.,TGTGCCAGCAGCACAGACAAAAGCACAGATACGCAGTATTTT,CASSTDKSTDTQYF
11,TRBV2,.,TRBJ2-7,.,TGTGCCAGCAGTTACACCTACGAGCAGTACTTC,CASSYTYEQYF
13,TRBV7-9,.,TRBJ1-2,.,TGTGCCAGCAGCTTACTCTCGGGGGATGGCTACACCTTC,CASSLLSGDGYTF
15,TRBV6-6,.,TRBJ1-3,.,TGTGCCAGCAGCCCCGAGGGGGGGCGGATTTACACCATATATTTT,CASSPEGGRIYTIYF
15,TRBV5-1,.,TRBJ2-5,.,TGCGCCAGCAGCTCCGGACAGTTCAACCAAGAGACCCAGTACTTC,CASSSGQFNQETQYF
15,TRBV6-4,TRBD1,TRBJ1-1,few,TGTGCCAGCTCGGGTGGTGGACAGGTTGATGCTGAAGCTTTCTTT,CASSGGGQVDAEAFF
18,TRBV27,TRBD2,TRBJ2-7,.,TGTGCCAGCAGCCTGGTCGGTCCTTCCAGCGGGGTATCATACGAGCAGTACTTC,CASSLVGPSSGVSYEQYF
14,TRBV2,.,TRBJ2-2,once,TGTGCCAGCAGCTCGTATCGGGATGTCGGGGAGCTGTTTTTT,CASSSYRDVGELFF
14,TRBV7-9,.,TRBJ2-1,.,TGTGCCAGCAGCGGCCTGGGGGGGCGGAATGAGCAGTTCTTC,CASSGLGGRNEQFF
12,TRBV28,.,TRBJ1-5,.,TGTGCCAGCAGTTTATTACGGGGGCCCCAGCATTTT,CASSLLRGPQHF
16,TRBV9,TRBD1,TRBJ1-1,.,TGTGCCAGCAGCGTTACCCAGGGGGCAGGGAACACTGAAGCTTTCTTT,CASSVTQGAGNTEAFF